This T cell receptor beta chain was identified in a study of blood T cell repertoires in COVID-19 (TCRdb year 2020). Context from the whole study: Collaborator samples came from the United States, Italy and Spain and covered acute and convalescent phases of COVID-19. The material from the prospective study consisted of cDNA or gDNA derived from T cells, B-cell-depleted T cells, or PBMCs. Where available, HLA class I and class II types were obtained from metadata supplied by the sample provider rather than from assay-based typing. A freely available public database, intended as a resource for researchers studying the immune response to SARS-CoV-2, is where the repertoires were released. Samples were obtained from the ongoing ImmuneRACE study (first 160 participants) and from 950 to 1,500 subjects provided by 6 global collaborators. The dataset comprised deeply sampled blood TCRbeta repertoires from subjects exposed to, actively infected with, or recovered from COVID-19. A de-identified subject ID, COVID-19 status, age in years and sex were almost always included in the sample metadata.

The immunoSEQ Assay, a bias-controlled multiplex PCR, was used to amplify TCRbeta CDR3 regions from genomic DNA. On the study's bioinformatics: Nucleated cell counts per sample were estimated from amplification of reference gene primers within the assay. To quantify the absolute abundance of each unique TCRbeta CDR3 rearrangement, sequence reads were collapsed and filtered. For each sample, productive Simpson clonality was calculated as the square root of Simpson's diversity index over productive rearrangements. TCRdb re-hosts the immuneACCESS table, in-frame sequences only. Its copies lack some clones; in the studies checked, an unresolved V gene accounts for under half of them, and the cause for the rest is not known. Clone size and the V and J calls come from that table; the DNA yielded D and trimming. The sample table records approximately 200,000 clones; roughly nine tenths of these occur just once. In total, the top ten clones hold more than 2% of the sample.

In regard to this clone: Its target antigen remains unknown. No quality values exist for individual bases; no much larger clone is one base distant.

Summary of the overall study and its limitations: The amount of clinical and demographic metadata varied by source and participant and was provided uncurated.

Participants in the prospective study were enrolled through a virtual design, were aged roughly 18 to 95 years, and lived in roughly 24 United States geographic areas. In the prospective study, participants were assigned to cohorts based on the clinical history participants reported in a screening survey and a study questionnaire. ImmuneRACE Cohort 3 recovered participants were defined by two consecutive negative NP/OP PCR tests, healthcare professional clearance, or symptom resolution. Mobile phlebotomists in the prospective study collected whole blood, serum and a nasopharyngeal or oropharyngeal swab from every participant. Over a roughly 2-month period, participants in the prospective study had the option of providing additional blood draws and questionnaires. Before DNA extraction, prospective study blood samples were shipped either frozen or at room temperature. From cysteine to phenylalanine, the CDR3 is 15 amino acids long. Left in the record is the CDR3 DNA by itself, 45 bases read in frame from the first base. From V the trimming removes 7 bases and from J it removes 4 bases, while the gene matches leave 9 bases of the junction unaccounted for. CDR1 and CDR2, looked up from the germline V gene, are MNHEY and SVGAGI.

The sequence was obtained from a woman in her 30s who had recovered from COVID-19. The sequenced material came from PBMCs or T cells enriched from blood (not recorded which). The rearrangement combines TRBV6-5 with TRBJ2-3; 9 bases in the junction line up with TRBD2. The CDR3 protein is CASTRVLAGSDTQYF. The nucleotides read TGTGCCAGCACCAGAGTTCTAGCGGGGTCAGATACGCAGTATTTT.